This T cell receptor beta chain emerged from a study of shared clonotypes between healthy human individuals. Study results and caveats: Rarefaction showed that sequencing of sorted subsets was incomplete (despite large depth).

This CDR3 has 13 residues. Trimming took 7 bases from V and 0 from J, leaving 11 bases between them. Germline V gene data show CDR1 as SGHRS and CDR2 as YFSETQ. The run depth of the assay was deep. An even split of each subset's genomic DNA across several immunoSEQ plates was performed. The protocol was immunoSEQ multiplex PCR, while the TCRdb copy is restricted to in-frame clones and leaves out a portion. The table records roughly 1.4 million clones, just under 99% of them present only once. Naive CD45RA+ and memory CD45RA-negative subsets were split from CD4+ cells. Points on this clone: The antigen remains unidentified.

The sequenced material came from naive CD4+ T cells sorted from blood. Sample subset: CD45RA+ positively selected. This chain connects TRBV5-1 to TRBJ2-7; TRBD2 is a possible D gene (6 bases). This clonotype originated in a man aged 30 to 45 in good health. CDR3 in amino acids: CASSSVSSYEQYF. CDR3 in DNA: TGCGCCAGCTCTAGCGTATCCTCCTACGAGCAGTACTTC. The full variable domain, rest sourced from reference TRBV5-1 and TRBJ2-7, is KAGVTQTPRYLIKTRGQQVTLSCSPISGHRSVSWYQQTPGQGLQFLFEYFSETQRNKGNFPGRFSGRQFSNSRSEMNVSTLELGDSALYLCASSSVSSYEQYFGPGTRLTVT.